Below, 26 T cell receptor beta chains from the same sample are listed, as sequenced in a study of vaccination and CD4 T cells after COVID-19. Each CDR3 protein gets one entry after TCRdb re-called the PCR reads with MiXCR. Of about 21,000 distinct CDR3 sequences listed, more than 45% are singletons. The sample was CD4+ T cells from blood, taken before SARS-CoV-2 vaccination. These TCRs come from a human donor who had recovered from COVID-19.

V gene TRBV6-1 combines with J gene TRBJ1-5; TRBD1 agrees at 8 bases. Germline V gives CDR1 MNHNS, CDR2 SASEGT. The CDR3 covers 14 residues. The V segment lost 4 bases and the J segment 7 bases; nucleotides outside the gene matches: 6. CDR3 residues: CASSVQGAGQPQHF. As DNA, the CDR3 is TGTGCCAGCAGTGTGCAGGGGGCGGGACAGCCCCAGCATTTT.

This clonotype was counted only a few times. This rearrangement joins TRBV20-1 to TRBJ2-3; a possible D gene is TRBD2 (6 bases). CDR3 length equals 15 residues. V lost 5 bases and J 1 base, leaving 16 bases between the germline ends. Germline V gene sequence: CDR1 DFQATT, CDR2 SNEGSKA (reference sequence). The CDR3 is CSAPRLVQGTDTQYF. The CDR3 DNA follows: TGCAGTGCTCCGCGACTAGTCCAAGGCACAGATACGCAGTATTTT.

V gene TRBV5-1 combines with J gene TRBJ2-2, with TRBD1 matching over 9 bases. Trimming at V came to 3 bases and at J to 4 bases, leaving 7 bases not matched to a gene. The CDR3 runs to 16 residues. Germline V gene lookup returns CDR1 SGHRS and CDR2 YFSETQ. The CDR3 here is CASSYTGGESTGELFF. Written as DNA, the CDR3 is TGCGCCAGCAGCTATACAGGGGGCGAAAGCACCGGGGAGCTGTTTTTT.

The V call is TRBV7-9, the J call TRBJ2-7, with 9 bases identical to TRBD1. Trimming at V came to 11 bases and at J to 1 base, leaving 3 bases not matched to a gene. The CDR3 extends over 12 amino acids. Germline assignment: CDR1 SEHNR and CDR2 FQNEAQ (reference sequence). In DNA, the CDR3 is TGTGCCTCGGGACAGGGTTCCTACGAGCAGTACTTC. It yields the protein CASGQGSYEQYF.

This chain connects TRBV18 to TRBJ2-5, with 7 bases identical to TRBD2. J was trimmed by 1 base and V by 4 bases; bases with no gene match: 6. This CDR3 has 15 residues. From germline, CDR1 is KGHSH and CDR2 LQKENI. This chain's CDR3 is CASSRRSSGQETQYF. The CDR3 nucleotides read TGTGCCAGCTCACGAAGGTCTAGCGGCCAAGAGACCCAGTACTTC.

The chain joins TRBV19 to TRBJ1-1, with 9 bases aligning to TRBD1. V lost 6 bases, J lost 8 bases, and 4 bases stayed unmatched. The germline V gene encodes CDR1 LNHDA and CDR2 SQIVND (reference sequence). The CDR3 is 12 residues long. The CDR3 region has the DNA TGTGCCAGTAGGCTGGGACAGGGAGAAGCTTTCTTT. Its protein product is CASRLGQGEAFF.

This chain uses TRBV6-1 with TRBJ1-2; D ambiguous. The CDR3 is 15 amino acids. Trimming cost V 6 bases and J 5 bases, with 19 bases left between them. CDR1 and CDR2 (germline): MNHNS, SASEGT. The CDR3 coding sequence is TGTGCCAGCAGGCTCGGATCTGGGCTTGGATATGGCTACACCTTC. Residues: CASRLGSGLGYGYTF.

The rearrangement joins TRBV12-3 or TRBV12-4 to TRBJ2-3; D gene ambiguous. The CDR3 covers 12 residues. V was trimmed by 6 bases and J by 2 bases, leaving 6 bases between them. In DNA form, the CDR3 reads TGTGCCAGCAGCCTCTACACAGATACGCAGTATTTT. Amino acids: CASSLYTDTQYF.

This clonotype occurred a few times. The V gene is TRBV25-1, the J gene TRBJ1-2; tentative D call: TRBD1 (5 bases). The CDR3 has 15 amino acids. The germline V gene has CDR1 MGHDK and CDR2 SYGVNS. V dropped 1 base and J dropped 3 bases, with 12 bases sitting between them. The CDR3 spells CASSESGTGDYGYTF. CDR3 DNA sequence: TGTGCCAGCAGTGAATCAGGGACCGGGGACTATGGCTACACCTTC.

This clonotype turned up a few times. The J gene is TRBJ1-6, the V gene TRBV20-1; the match to TRBD1 covers 10 bases. There are 14 residues in the CDR3. After removal of 6 bases from V and 6 bases from J, the junction contained 5 bases not matched to a gene. From germline, CDR1 is DFQATT and CDR2 SNEGSKA (reference sequence). CDR3 sequence reads: CSAYRDRGNSPLHF. In DNA, the CDR3 is TGCAGTGCATACAGGGACAGGGGTAATTCACCCCTCCACTTT.

This clonotype was seen just once. The V and J genes are TRBV20-1 and TRBJ1-4; TRBD1 is a possible D gene (5 bases). Germline lookup yields CDR1 DFQATT and CDR2 SNEGSKA (reference sequence). The CDR3 consists of 13 residues. Trimming took off 1 base at V and 8 bases at J, with 11 bases between the two ends. The CDR3 loop reads CSARGDPGEKLFF. Written as DNA, the CDR3 is TGCAGTGCTAGAGGGGACCCTGGGGAAAAACTGTTTTTT.

The chain joins TRBV19 to TRBJ2-7; 8 positions match TRBD2. Germline values: CDR1 LNHDA, CDR2 SQIVND (reference sequence). This CDR3 spans 13 amino acids. The trim removed 5 bases at V and 2 bases at J, leaving 2 bases unmatched. CDR3 DNA: TGTGCCAGTAGTTTTAGCGGGACCTACGAGCAGTACTTC. It encodes CASSFSGTYEQYF.

This chain uses TRBV10-3 with TRBJ2-1; the match to TRBD1 covers 7 bases. J was trimmed by 8 bases and V by 3 bases; bases with no gene match: 10. This CDR3 has 15 amino acids. Germline V lookup: CDR1 ENHRY, CDR2 SYGVKD. For the CDR3, the DNA is TGTGCCATCAGTGAAAAAGGACAGGACCAATATGAGCAGTTCTTC. The encoded protein is CAISEKGQDQYEQFF.

This rearrangement joins TRBV6-5 to TRBJ2-3, with D maybe TRBD2 (6 bases). This CDR3 comprises 17 residues. Germline assignment: CDR1 MNHEY and CDR2 SVGAGI. V lost 2 bases and J lost 1, with 16 bases in between. CDR3 in DNA: TGTGCCAGCAGTTACCCCATATCCGGGAGAGGCACAGATACGCAGTATTTT. It translates to CASSYPISGRGTDTQYF.

This clonotype was seen a handful of times. The chain carries TRBV30 and TRBJ2-7; no definite D call. V was pared by 0 bases and J by 5 bases, with 8 bases between. CDR3 size: 12 residues. Germline values: CDR1 GTSNPN, CDR2 SVGIG (reference sequence). This CDR3 reads CAWSVSSHEQYF. The CDR3 nucleotides read TGTGCCTGGAGTGTATCAAGCCACGAGCAGTACTTC. The full variable domain, completed using reference TRBV30 and TRBJ2-7, is SQTIHQWPATLVQPVGSPLSLECTVEGTSNPNLYWYRQAAGRGLQLLFYSVGIGQISSEVPQNLSASRPQDRQFILSSKKLLLSDSGFYLCAWSVSSHEQYFGPGTRLTVT.

The V gene is TRBV20-1, the J gene TRBJ1-2; TRBD1 is a possible D gene (6 bases). This CDR3 is built from 14 residues. Germline-derived CDR1 and CDR2 are DFQATT and SNEGSKA (reference sequence). V was clipped by 0 bases and J by 13 bases, with 21 bases between them. CDR3 sequence (DNA): TGCAGTGCTAGAGATTCCCGGGACAAGCCCGCTGGCACCTTC. Residues: CSARDSRDKPAGTF.

This clonotype was seen a handful of times. The V call is TRBV6-1, the J call TRBJ2-7; D is perhaps TRBD2 (5 bases). This CDR3 is 14 amino acids long. The V gene lost 5 bases and the J gene lost 2 bases, with 13 bases spanning the gap. Germline values: CDR1 MNHNS, CDR2 SASEGT. The CDR3 loop reads CASSSTGNPYEQYF. The DNA of the CDR3 is TGTGCCAGCAGTAGCACCGGGAACCCCTACGAGCAGTACTTC.

This clonotype was observed a handful of times. The rearrangement links TRBV7-9 to TRBJ1-1; D not certain. Germline CDR1 reads SEHNR; CDR2 reads FQNEAQ (reference sequence). This CDR3 has 12 residues. V lost 5 bases to trimming and J lost 1 base, with 5 bases between them. The CDR3 loop reads CASSPQNTEAFF. The CDR3 region has the DNA TGTGCCAGCAGCCCACAGAACACTGAAGCTTTCTTT.

The chain couples TRBV11-1 to TRBJ2-3; D may match TRBD1 or TRBD2 (5 bases each). The CDR3 spans 16 residues. Per the germline V gene, CDR1 is SGHAT and CDR2 is FQDESV (reference sequence). Trimming left V 3 bases short and J 2 bases short, with 15 bases between. The chain's CDR3 is CASSFGADTHTDTQYF. The CDR3 bases are TGTGCCAGCAGCTTCGGGGCAGACACACACACAGATACGCAGTATTTT. Looking up the rest from reference TRBV11-1 and TRBJ2-3 gives the full variable domain: EAEVAQSPRYKITEKSQAVAFWCDPISGHATLYWYRQILGQGPELLVQFQDESVVDDSQLPKDRFSAERLKGVDSTLKIQPAELGDSAMYLCASSFGADTHTDTQYFGPGTRLTVL.

The V gene is TRBV6-1, the J gene TRBJ1-5; the match to TRBD1 covers 7 bases. After removal of 4 bases from V and 7 bases from J, the junction contained 7 bases not matched to a gene. This CDR3 spans 14 amino acids. Germline CDR1 MNHNS, CDR2 SASEGT. CDR3 sequence reads: CASSGQGVRQPQHF. The CDR3 region has the DNA TGTGCCAGCAGTGGACAGGGAGTAAGGCAGCCCCAGCATTTT.

The chain combines TRBV28 with TRBJ1-1; D not certain. Trimming took off 6 bases at V and 6 bases at J, with 14 bases between the two ends. Germline CDR1 MDHEN, CDR2 SYDVKM. The CDR3 is made up of 13 amino acids. The CDR3 sequence is CASRLQEWAEAFF. The DNA of the CDR3 is TGTGCCAGCAGGTTGCAGGAGTGGGCTGAAGCTTTCTTT.

The genes are TRBV23-1 and TRBJ2-7, with D uncertain. TRBV23-1 falls under the ORF class, with uncertain function. The CDR3 sequence is 12 residues long. The V and J ends lost 8 bases and 5 bases respectively, with 13 bases between them. In DNA form, the CDR3 reads TGCGCCAGCGGAAATCAGGCTAACGAGCAGTACTTC. Protein: CASGNQANEQYF.

The rearrangement links TRBV9 to TRBJ1-5; D is unresolved. The CDR3 covers 13 residues. CDR1 is SGDLS and CDR2 is YYNGEE in the germline V gene. V lost 3 bases to trimming and J lost 2 bases, with 6 bases between them. CDR3 loop: CASSEKGNQPQHF. The CDR3 bases are TGTGCCAGCAGCGAGAAAGGCAATCAGCCCCAGCATTTT.

This chain links TRBV28 with TRBJ2-7, with a weak D call TRBD2 (5 bases). Trimming stripped 7 bases from V and 5 bases from J, with 21 bases between. CDR3 length: 15 amino acids. Germline V gene data show CDR1 as MDHEN and CDR2 as SYDVKM. The DNA for the CDR3 is TGTGCCAGCAAACCAGGTACTAGGGTTATCAACGAGCAGTACTTC. This codes for CASKPGTRVINEQYF.

This clonotype has a single count. The rearrangement links TRBV10-3 to TRBJ1-1, with 8 positions matching TRBD1. CDR1 and CDR2 (germline): ENHRY, SYGVKD. The CDR3 loop spans 12 amino acids. J gave up 5 bases and V 9 bases, and 5 bases lay outside the gene matches. The CDR3 here is CAIGQGLTEAFF. DNA for the CDR3: TGTGCCATAGGACAGGGTCTTACTGAAGCTTTCTTT.

The chain recombines TRBV7-9 with TRBJ2-7; TRBD2 aligns across 12 bases. CDR1 SEHNR and CDR2 FQNEAQ come from the germline V gene (reference sequence). The trim removed 3 bases at V and 1 base at J, leaving 1 base unmatched. CDR3 length equals 15 residues. The CDR3 sequence is CASSLTSGRSYEQYF. For the CDR3, the DNA is TGTGCCAGCAGCTTGACTAGCGGGAGATCCTACGAGCAGTACTTC.